The next 15 T cell receptor beta chains were all read from a single sample in a study of OX40 agonist ivuxolimab in advanced cancers. Repertoires were generated with immunoSEQ multiplex PCR, while TCRdb's copy carries only in-frame clones and drops some. The sample has about 80,000 clones, about nine tenths seen once; the top ten hold roughly 5.8%. Source: CD4+ or CD8+ T cells sorted from blood, taken in a trial of the OX40 agonist ivuxolimab. The receptors derive from an adult with an advanced solid tumor such as melanoma, head and neck, liver or kidney cancer.

The chain recombines TRBV30 with TRBJ2-7; D gene ambiguous. The CDR3 runs 11 residues. V lost 2 bases and J lost 2, with 4 bases in between. Per the germline V gene, CDR1 is GTSNPN and CDR2 is SVGIG (reference sequence). This CDR3 reads CAWSPAYEQYF. The CDR3 coding sequence is TGTGCCTGGAGTCCTGCCTACGAGCAGTACTTC.

J is TRBJ1-4 and V is TRBV5-6, with D perhaps matching TRBD1 (5 bases). CDR1 is SGHDT, CDR2 YYEEEE, per germline. V dropped 5 bases and J dropped 0 bases, with 14 bases sitting between them. The CDR3 is made up of 16 amino acids. CDR3 sequence (DNA): TGTGCCAGCAGACGCGGACATACTGCAACTAATGAAAAACTGTTTTTT. Translating it yields CASRRGHTATNEKLFF. The variable domain in full, with the rest retrieved from reference TRBV5-6 and TRBJ1-4, is DAGVTQSPTHLIKTRGQQVTLRCSPKSGHDTVSWYQQALGQGPQFIFQYYEEEERQRGNFPDRFSGHQFPNYSSELNVNALLLGDSALYLCASRRGHTATNEKLFFGSGTQLSVL.

This chain joins TRBV6-1 and TRBJ2-2; no firm D call. Germline V gives CDR1 MNHNS, CDR2 SASEGT. Trimming took off 5 bases at V and 2 bases at J, with 3 bases between the two ends. This CDR3 contains 12 residues. DNA of the CDR3: TGTGCCAGCAGTTCCAACACCGGGGAGCTGTTTTTT. Translating it yields CASSSNTGELFF.

The chain uses TRBV6-5 and TRBJ2-7; TRBD2 aligns across 8 bases. The germline V gene encodes CDR1 MNHEY and CDR2 SVGAGI. The J segment lost 2 bases and the V segment lost 6 bases, leaving 6 bases of the junction unmatched. The CDR3 has 14 amino acids. The DNA for the CDR3 is TGTGCCAGCAGGAGGGGCGGGGGGACCTACGAGCAGTACTTC. Translated: CASRRGGGTYEQYF.

The V gene is TRBV5-8, the J gene TRBJ2-5, with a weak D call TRBD2 (7 bases). Trimming removed 4 bases from V and 7 bases from J, with 20 bases in between. CDR3 size: 15 residues. Germline-derived CDR1 and CDR2 are SGHTS and YDEGEE. CDR3 coding DNA: TGTGCCAGCAGCCCCCTTAGGGGGGGCGCGGGGACCCAGTACTTC. As protein: CASSPLRGGAGTQYF.

The rearrangement uses TRBV19 and TRBJ1-6; D remains ambiguous. This CDR3 has 13 residues. V dropped 7 bases and J dropped 9 bases, with 13 bases sitting between them. The germline CDR1 and CDR2 sequences are LNHDA and SQIVND (reference sequence). CDR3 loop: CASKMGRFSPLHF. In nucleotides, the CDR3 is TGTGCCAGTAAAATGGGGAGGTTTTCACCCCTCCACTTT. The whole variable domain, filled in from reference TRBV19 and TRBJ1-6, reads DGGITQSPKYLFRKEGQNVTLSCEQNLNHDAMYWYRQDPGQGLRLIYYSQIVNDFQKGDIAEGYSVSREKKESFPLTVTSAQKNPTAFYLCASKMGRFSPLHFGNGTRLTVT.

In its sample, this clone was seen a few times. The V and J genes are TRBV14 and TRBJ2-2; D is ambiguous. V dropped 4 bases and J dropped 2 bases, with 11 bases sitting between them. CDR3 length equals 15 residues. Germline V gives CDR1 SGHDN, CDR2 FVKESK. CDR3 in amino acids: CASSPRVVNTGELFF. DNA of the CDR3: TGTGCCAGCAGCCCCCGCGTAGTAAACACCGGGGAGCTGTTTTTT.

This rearrangement joins TRBV6-6 to TRBJ1-1, with TRBD1 as a possible D gene (6 bases). The CDR3 has 13 residues. V was trimmed by 5 bases and J by 7 bases, leaving 14 bases between them. CDR1 and CDR2 from the germline V gene are MNHNY and SVGAGI (reference sequence). CDR3 coding DNA: TGTGCCAGCAGTCGAACAGGGTTGGTTGAAGCTTTCTTT. It encodes CASSRTGLVEAFF.

The rearrangement uses TRBV2 and TRBJ2-6, with 7 bases that match TRBD1. The V gene's germline CDR1 is SNHLY and CDR2 FYNNEI. The length of the CDR3 is 17 residues. Trimming took 4 bases from V and 4 from J; bases not matched to a gene: 10. CDR3: CASSGEMRGPGANVLTF. As DNA, the CDR3 is TGTGCCAGCAGTGGGGAGATGAGGGGGCCCGGGGCCAACGTCCTGACTTTC.

The chain employs TRBV7-3 and TRBJ2-2; no clear D gene. The CDR3 sequence is 14 residues long. The V gene lost 2 bases and the J gene lost 1 base, with 5 bases spanning the gap. CDR1 and CDR2 (germline): SGHTA, FQGTGA. The CDR3 bases are TGTGCCAGCAGCTTATGGGGGAACACCGGGGAGCTGTTTTTT. Protein sequence: CASSLWGNTGELFF.

The rearrangement links TRBV6-5 to TRBJ2-7; TRBD2 matches at 8 bases. Germline trimming cut 4 bases from V and 6 bases from J; bases unmatched to any gene: 2. Germline V gene sequence: CDR1 MNHEY, CDR2 SVGAGI. The CDR3 is 12 amino acids. CDR3 nucleotide sequence: TGTGCCAGCAGTTCCCGGGGGGGCGAGCAGTACTTC. Protein: CASSSRGGEQYF.

CDR3 coding DNA: TGTGCCAGCAGACACCGACAGGTCACAGATACGCAGTATTTT. As protein: CASRHRQVTDTQYF. The chain has TRBV6-5 and TRBJ2-3; D is possibly TRBD1 (6 bases). Germline CDR1 is MNHEY and CDR2 is SVGAGI. The V end was cut by 6 bases, the J end by 2 bases, with 12 bases between. The CDR3 is 14 residues long.

This clone was seen a handful of times. The V and J genes are TRBV12-5 and TRBJ2-6; weak D call: TRBD1 (6 bases). Trimming stripped 1 base from V and 0 bases from J, with 16 bases between. CDR3 length equals 19 residues. Germline lookup yields CDR1 LGHNT and CDR2 FRNRAP. Here the CDR3 reads CASGLGGGTGYSGANVLTF. The CDR3 DNA is TGTGCTAGTGGTTTGGGTGGGGGCACAGGATACTCTGGGGCCAACGTCCTGACTTTC.

The chain links TRBV27 to TRBJ2-5; D possibly uses TRBD1 or TRBD2 (5 bases each). The length of the CDR3 is 13 residues. From germline, CDR1 is MNHEY and CDR2 SMNVEV (reference sequence). V lost 8 bases and J lost 5, with 15 bases in between. In nucleotides, the CDR3 is TGTGCCAGCTCGGGACCTTACAGGGAGACCCAGTACTTC. Translation gives CASSGPYRETQYF.

Here the CDR3 reads CASSPGWNTEAFF. DNA of the CDR3: TGTGCCAGTAGCCCGGGTTGGAACACTGAAGCTTTCTTT. The chain couples TRBV19 to TRBJ1-1; D remains unclear. CDR1 is LNHDA, CDR2 SQIVND, per germline (reference sequence). The CDR3 totals 13 residues. V was pared by 6 bases and J by 1 base, with 9 bases between.